Following are 9 T cell receptor beta chains from one sample sequenced in a study of cytomegalovirus exposure and HLA in healthy donors. PCR amplification relied on 60 Vbeta primers (plus 13 Jbeta primers). TCRdb's copy holds only in-frame clones and misses some; the assay was immunoSEQ multiplex PCR. The sample shows approximately 100,000 clones, around 73% of them seen only once. Source material: PBMCs. Source of these receptors: a female donor in good health and CMV-seronegative.

This clone was recorded once. V usage is TRBV6-5 and J usage is TRBJ1-2; D unresolved. There are 15 residues in the CDR3. The germline CDR1 and CDR2 sequences are MNHEY and SVGAGI. V lost 2 bases and J 5 bases, leaving 15 bases between the germline ends. The CDR3 here is CASSYGAERGYGYTF. The CDR3 DNA sequence: TGTGCCAGCAGTTACGGTGCGGAACGAGGATATGGCTACACCTTC.

The chain is built from TRBV2 and TRBJ2-5, with D perhaps TRBD2 (6 bases). V was shortened by 8 bases and J by 4 bases, with 20 bases between the two germline ends. Germline V gives CDR1 SNHLY, CDR2 FYNNEI. CDR3 size: 15 residues. The CDR3, as DNA: TGTGCCAGCGAGTATTTGCCGGGGGTGGGAGAGACCCAGTACTTC. Protein sequence: CASEYLPGVGETQYF.

The J gene is TRBJ1-4, the V gene TRBV11-2, with TRBD1 matching over 9 bases. J gave up 8 bases and V 0 bases, and 10 bases lay outside the gene matches. In germline, CDR1 is SGHAT, CDR2 FQNNGV. The CDR3 consists of 17 residues. The DNA for the CDR3 is TGTGCCAGCAGCTTAGATGGAGAACAGGGGGCGATGGAAAAACTGTTTTTT. Its protein product is CASSLDGEQGAMEKLFF.

This clone appeared a few times. The chain couples TRBV19 to TRBJ2-5; 11 bases match TRBD2. The CDR3 consists of 15 residues. The J segment lost 2 bases and the V segment lost 9 bases, leaving 8 bases of the junction unmatched. Looked up from germline, CDR1 is LNHDA and CDR2 is SQIVND (reference sequence). DNA of the CDR3: TGTGCCAGCCTGCTAGCGGGAGGTGTACAAGAGACCCAGTACTTC. It translates to CASLLAGGVQETQYF.

The chain has TRBV10-3 and TRBJ2-3, with D unresolved. Germline lookup yields CDR1 ENHRY and CDR2 SYGVKD. CDR3 length: 15 residues. The V end was cut by 3 bases, the J end by 1 base, with 11 bases between. For the CDR3, the DNA is TGTGCCATCAGTGACGCAGGTCCGGGCACAGATACGCAGTATTTT. This gives the protein CAISDAGPGTDTQYF.

The chain carries TRBV15 and TRBJ1-2, with D possibly being TRBD1 (5 bases). CDR3 length equals 13 residues. The V gene's germline CDR1 is LNHNV and CDR2 YYDKDF (reference sequence). Trimming stripped 0 bases from V and 8 bases from J, with 10 bases between. The CDR3 bases are TGTGCCACCAGCAGAGATGACGGGGGGGGCTACACCTTC. This sequence encodes CATSRDDGGGYTF.

Ten or more counts support this clone. The genes are TRBV4-1 and TRBJ2-3, with 11 bases that match TRBD1. The CDR3 spans 14 residues. Germline V gene lookup returns CDR1 MGHRA and CDR2 YSYEKL. The V segment lost 7 bases and the J segment 5 bases; nucleotides outside the gene matches: 5. CDR3 amino acids: CASMDRGQVDTQYF. CDR3 nucleotides: TGCGCCAGCATGGACAGGGGGCAAGTAGATACGCAGTATTTT.

The chain uses TRBV29-1 and TRBJ2-2; TRBD2 agrees at 8 bases. The J segment lost 5 bases and the V segment lost 4 bases, leaving 6 bases of the junction unmatched. CDR3 length equals 14 residues. From germline, CDR1 is SQVTM and CDR2 ANQGSEA. CDR3 sequence: CSVVVSGVTGELFF. The CDR3 nucleotides are TGCAGCGTTGTGGTTAGCGGGGTTACCGGGGAGCTGTTTTTT.

A few counts support this clone. Other DNA sequences of this sample code for an identical CDR3. The rearrangement links TRBV5-1 to TRBJ2-5, with TRBD1 matching 8 bases. This CDR3 region has 13 residues. The J segment lost 4 bases and the V segment lost 2 bases, leaving 1 base of the junction unmatched. Germline-derived CDR1 and CDR2 are SGHRS and YFSETQ. In DNA, the CDR3 is TGCGCCAGCAGCTTAGGACAGGGAGAGACCCAGTACTTC. It codes for CASSLGQGETQYF.